One and the same sample provided the 8 T cell receptor beta chains below, sequenced in a study of graft-versus-host responses after intestinal transplantation. The graft tissue was processed, and this released both intraepithelial and lamina propria lymphocytes. Clones were read by immunoSEQ multiplex PCR, and TCRdb kept only the in-frame ones, dropping some. The sample has about 9,800 clones; nearly 80% are singletons. This specimen consisted of ileum tissue, obtained approximately 530 days after intestinal transplant. All receptors come from a human patient who received an intestinal transplant, so some T cells may come from the graft donor.

This chain links TRBV6-1 with TRBJ1-4, with D hard to call. The CDR3 sequence is 16 residues long. The germline V gene encodes CDR1 MNHNS and CDR2 SASEGT. Trimming took 1 base from V and 0 from J, leaving 9 bases between them. This CDR3 reads CASSEGVAATNEKLFF. The CDR3 nucleotides read TGTGCCAGCAGTGAAGGGGTGGCCGCAACTAATGAAAAACTGTTTTTT.

The chain carries TRBV6-1 and TRBJ2-1, with TRBD2 matching over 11 bases. CDR3 size: 15 residues. CDR1 is MNHNS and CDR2 is SASEGT in the germline V gene. Trimming removed 1 base from V and 4 bases from J; junction bases left unmatched: 0. CDR3 sequence: CASSEVAGGYNEQFF. The CDR3 DNA reads TGTGCCAGCAGTGAAGTAGCGGGAGGGTACAATGAGCAGTTCTTC.

The J gene is TRBJ2-5, the V gene TRBV5-1, with D perhaps matching TRBD1 (5 bases). CDR3 length equals 14 residues. The V gene lost 0 bases and the J gene lost 4 bases, with 10 bases spanning the gap. Per germline, CDR1 SGHRS and CDR2 YFSETQ. The CDR3 protein is CASSLGGLGETQYF. The CDR3, as DNA: TGCGCCAGCAGCTTGGGGGGCCTAGGAGAGACCCAGTACTTC.

This clone was observed once. The rearrangement joins TRBV5-1 to TRBJ2-3; D is unresolved. The V end was cut by 1 base, the J end by 4 bases, with 16 bases between. There are 16 residues in the CDR3. From germline, CDR1 is SGHRS and CDR2 YFSETQ. Written as DNA, the CDR3 is TGCGCCAGCAGCTTGTCCCCCGGTCTATCCCCAGATACGCAGTATTTT. Its translation is CASSLSPGLSPDTQYF.

The chain has TRBV28 and TRBJ2-3; the match to TRBD1 covers 11 bases. Germline-derived CDR1 and CDR2 are MDHEN and SYDVKM. This CDR3 spans 17 amino acids. Trimming removed 5 bases from V and 2 bases from J; junction bases left unmatched: 9. The CDR3 reads CASSPDRGRGDTDTQYF. CDR3 coding DNA: TGTGCCAGCAGTCCGGACAGGGGGCGCGGGGACACAGATACGCAGTATTTT.

For the CDR3, the DNA is TGTGCCAGCAGTTATAGAGACAGAGTGAACACTGAAGCTTTCTTT. This translates into CASSYRDRVNTEAFF. V and J are TRBV6-6 and TRBJ1-1; a weak D match, TRBD1 (5 bases). The CDR3 length is 15 residues. Per germline, CDR1 MNHNY and CDR2 SVGAGI (reference sequence). Trimming removed 3 bases from V and 0 bases from J, with 11 bases in between.

This clone was seen a handful of times. This chain connects TRBV5-1 to TRBJ2-3; 8 bases are a match to TRBD2. Looked up from germline, CDR1 is SGHRS and CDR2 is YFSETQ. The CDR3 has 15 amino acids. Trimming cost V 3 bases and J 5 bases; bases outside gene matches: 8. The chain's CDR3 is CASSSAGGGVDTQYF. In DNA, the CDR3 is TGCGCCAGCAGCTCGGCGGGGGGCGGGGTAGATACGCAGTATTTT.

The V and J genes are TRBV6-1 and TRBJ1-1; D uncertain. Looked up from germline, CDR1 is MNHNS and CDR2 is SASEGT. V lost 5 bases to trimming and J lost 8 bases, with 9 bases between them. The CDR3 totals 11 residues. CDR3 protein: CASSYQREAFF. CDR3 nucleotide sequence: TGTGCCAGCAGTTATCAGAGGGAAGCTTTCTTT.